In its sample, the clone carrying this T cell receptor (beta chain) was seen many times. Its antigen remains unknown. Healthy donors had no documented immune events, such as infections, while sampled. Sequenced by immunoSEQ multiplex PCR; TCRdb stores in-frame clones only, minus some. In the table there are around 75,000 clones, under 90% of which are singletons. These data belong to a study of identifying expanded T cells in peripheral blood. Findings and caveats of the study: Across healthy donors, higher total template counts meant significantly greater approximately two-week count variance.

This sequence originates from a person aged 18 to 75 in good health. The sequenced material came from blood.

Here the CDR3 DNA reads TGCGCCAGCAGCTTGGGGCTAGCGGGAGGTACGCAGTATTTT. Its translation is CASSLGLAGGTQYF. The V and J genes are TRBV5-1 and TRBJ2-3, with 11 bases fitting TRBD2. CDR3 length: 14 amino acids. V gave up 0 bases and J gave up 8 bases; unmatched junction bases: 2. The germline V gene encodes CDR1 SGHRS and CDR2 YFSETQ.